This entry concerns a single T cell receptor (beta chain). Repertoires were generated with immunoSEQ multiplex PCR, while TCRdb's copy carries only in-frame clones and drops some. The sample records tens of thousands of clones, around 80% being singletons. This sample was taken from a study of T cell responses to AZD1222 COVID-19 vaccine. J was trimmed by 9 bases and V by 0 bases; bases with no gene match: 9. This CDR3 contains 16 residues. Looked up from germline, CDR1 is LNHNV and CDR2 is YYDKDF (reference sequence). The source material was peripheral blood, sampled on day 0 of AZD1222 vaccination. The chain has TRBV15 and TRBJ2-1; 9 nucleotides line up with TRBD1. The TCR sequence derives from an adult in good health. DNA for the CDR3: TGTGCCACCAGCAGAGATCCCGGGACAGGGAGGAGTGAGCAGTTCTTC. Its protein product is CATSRDPGTGRSEQFF.